Each of the 30 T cell receptor beta chains below was sequenced from the same sample in a study of blood T cells in healthy people across ages. A second PCR, run for roughly 7 to 11 cycles, used a sample-barcoded 5' primer plus a J-beta primer mix. TCRdb used MiXCR to reprocess the 5' RACE reads, holding one entry per CDR3 protein. The table lists fewer than 1,200,000 distinct CDR3 sequences, under 30% of them singletons. Another study also made use of these data, one on T cells of mothers and their children.

Sequencing was performed on blood. The receptors derive from a girl aged 2 to 10 in good health.

The V call is TRBV12-3 or TRBV12-4, the J call TRBJ1-1; no reliable D call. This CDR3 contains 11 residues. V lost 5 bases and J 7 bases, leaving 8 bases between the germline ends. CDR3 sequence reads: CASSPNSEAFF. The CDR3, as DNA: TGTGCCAGCAGTCCAAATAGTGAAGCTTTCTTT.

The genes are TRBV13 and TRBJ2-7; D call uncertain. Germline CDR1 is PRHDT and CDR2 is FYEKMQ (reference sequence). V lost 1 base to trimming and J lost 2 bases, with 12 bases between them. The CDR3 has 15 residues. The CDR3 loop reads CASSLVAAPPYEQYF. The DNA for the CDR3 is TGTGCCAGCAGCTTAGTAGCCGCTCCCCCCTACGAGCAGTACTTC. The variable domain in full, completed from reference TRBV13 and TRBJ2-7, reads AAGVIQSPRHLIKEKRETATLKCYPIPRHDTVYWYQQGPGQDPQFLISFYEKMQSDKGSIPDRFSAQQFSDYHSELNMSSLELGDSALYFCASSLVAAPPYEQYFGPGTRLTVT.

In its sample, this clonotype was seen a few times. The V gene is TRBV7-9, the J gene TRBJ2-6; a possible D gene is TRBD1 (6 bases). With 5 bases removed from V and 4 bases from J, the gap between germline ends came to 12 bases. CDR1 SEHNR and CDR2 FQNEAQ come from the germline V gene (reference sequence). This CDR3 comprises 15 residues. CDR3 residues: CASSTRTAGANVLTF. The CDR3 DNA is TGTGCCAGCAGCACCCGGACAGCCGGGGCCAACGTCCTGACTTTC.

This clonotype has a handful of counts. The V and J genes are TRBV7-8 and TRBJ2-3; D is possibly TRBD1 (5 bases). Germline V gene data show CDR1 as SGHVS and CDR2 as FQNEAQ. The CDR3 spans 13 residues. V was clipped by 8 bases and J by 1 base, with 10 bases between them. CDR3 protein: CASGAIGTDTQYF. The CDR3, as DNA: TGTGCCAGCGGGGCAATAGGCACAGATACGCAGTATTTT.

The chain links TRBV29-1 to TRBJ1-2; no clear D gene. Germline V gene sequence: CDR1 SQVTM, CDR2 ANQGSEA. Between the trimmed V and J ends, which lost 4 bases and 3 bases, there was a span of 9 bases. This CDR3 region has 12 residues. Here the CDR3 DNA reads TGCAGCGTTGGGGAGCCCGACTATGGCTACACCTTC. It encodes CSVGEPDYGYTF.

This clonotype was observed a handful of times. The J gene is TRBJ2-5, the V gene TRBV6-5, with D tentatively TRBD1 (5 bases). There are 17 residues in the CDR3. The V end lost 0 bases, the J end lost 1 base, and 15 bases lay between the germline ends. Per the germline V gene, CDR1 is MNHEY and CDR2 is SVGAGI. The DNA for the CDR3 is TGTGCCAGCAGTTACTCGAAGGGGCTGGTGCTCCAAGAGACCCAGTACTTC. Translation: CASSYSKGLVLQETQYF.

This clonotype appeared many times. The V call is TRBV4-3, the J call TRBJ2-1; D is unclear. The CDR3 length is 12 residues. V dropped 1 base and J dropped 9 bases, with 7 bases sitting between them. Germline-derived CDR1 and CDR2 are LGHNA and YSLEER. CDR3 in amino acids: CASSQGRTEQFF. The CDR3 DNA follows: TGCGCCAGCAGCCAAGGGCGGACTGAGCAGTTCTTC.

This clonotype has just a few counts. The rearrangement joins TRBV6-2 or TRBV6-3 to TRBJ2-3; 8 bases map to TRBD1. V shed 4 bases and J 5 bases; nucleotides not matched to a gene: 8. The CDR3 extends over 15 amino acids. CDR1 and CDR2 (germline): MNHEY, SVGEGT. CDR3 amino acids: CASSFGQGAGDTQYF. In DNA form, the CDR3 reads TGTGCCAGCAGTTTTGGTCAGGGGGCAGGAGATACGCAGTATTTT.

This clonotype was detected a few times. The chain employs TRBV11-2 and TRBJ2-5; 8 nucleotides align to TRBD1. The end of the DNA is better explained by TRBJ2-1, so the J call may be wrong. The CDR3 is 16 residues long. Germline loops: CDR1 SGHAT, CDR2 FQNNGV. The CDR3 DNA sequence: TGTGCCAGCAGCACCCCGGACAGGGCTCCCTCCAATGAGCAGTTCTTC. Protein product: CASSTPDRAPSNEQFF.

The CDR3 loop reads CSVRDASYEQYF. The CDR3 region has the DNA TGCAGCGTCCGGGACGCTTCCTACGAGCAGTACTTC. This sequence joins TRBV29-1 and TRBJ2-7; tentatively, D is TRBD1 or TRBD2 (5 bases each). V dropped 6 bases and J dropped 1 base, with 10 bases sitting between them. Germline CDR1 reads SQVTM; CDR2 reads ANQGSEA. The CDR3 contains 12 residues.

V usage is TRBV28 and J usage is TRBJ2-7; 11 positions match TRBD2. The germline V gene encodes CDR1 MDHEN and CDR2 SYDVKM. The length of the CDR3 is 13 residues. V lost 11 bases to trimming and J lost 4 bases; unmatched junction nucleotides: 7. As DNA, the CDR3 is TGTGCCGCCAAACTAGCGGGAGTTTACGAGCAGTACTTC. Its translation is CAAKLAGVYEQYF.

This clonotype was observed many times. The chain recombines TRBV11-2 with TRBJ1-3, with D hard to call. V was cut by 2 bases and J by 3 bases, with 2 bases left in between. Germline V lookup: CDR1 SGHAT, CDR2 FQNNGV. The CDR3 consists of 12 residues. The CDR3 loop reads CASSLFGNTIYF. The CDR3 nucleotides read TGTGCCAGCAGCTTATTTGGAAACACCATATATTTT.

Of note for this clonotype: This may be a read error, as it is one base from a much larger clone. This chain joins TRBV4-2 and TRBJ2-5; 9 nucleotides match TRBD1. From germline, CDR1 is LGHNA and CDR2 YNFKEQ. V shed 2 bases, J shed 3 bases, and the junction held 1 base outside the gene matches. This CDR3 is 14 amino acids long. Here the CDR3 DNA reads TGTGCCAGCAGCCAACGGACAGGGGAAGAGACCCAGTACTTC. Residues: CASSQRTGEETQYF.

This clonotype has only a few counts. The genes are TRBV19 and TRBJ2-5; D could derive from TRBD1 or TRBD2 (6 bases each). TRBJ2-7 explains the end of the DNA better; the J call may be wrong. There are 16 residues in the CDR3. The germline V gene has CDR1 LNHDA and CDR2 SQIVND (reference sequence). CDR3 DNA: TGTGCCAGTAGTCAACTTGGGCGGGACAACTCCTACGAGCAGTACTTC. This translates into CASSQLGRDNSYEQYF.

This clonotype was counted only a few times. CDR3 loop: CASSIRDSTNEQFF. CDR3 DNA: TGCGCCAGCAGCATAAGGGACAGTACGAATGAGCAGTTCTTC. This chain connects TRBV5-1 to TRBJ2-1, with 7 positions matching TRBD1. This CDR3 contains 14 residues. With V trimmed by 4 bases and J by 7 bases, 8 bases remained unmatched. The germline V gene encodes CDR1 SGHRS and CDR2 YFSETQ.

On this clonotype: Mismatch with germline at one junction end may stem from a read error. The J gene is TRBJ1-1, the V gene TRBV18, with D hard to call. The CDR3 is made up of 15 amino acids. The germline CDR1 and CDR2 sequences are KGHSH and LQKENI. CDR3 in DNA: TGTGCCAGCTCATTACGGGAGAACGGGAACACTGAAGCCTTCTTT. Protein sequence: CASSLRENGNTEAFF.

The V gene is TRBV19, the J gene TRBJ2-7; D uncertain. The CDR3 has 12 amino acids. V was cut by 4 bases and J by 5 bases, with 9 bases left in between. The germline CDR1 and CDR2 sequences are LNHDA and SQIVND (reference sequence). CDR3 coding DNA: TGTGCCAGTAGTAGGTTGTTTGACGAGCAGTACTTC. Protein sequence: CASSRLFDEQYF.

This chain links TRBV4-2 with TRBJ2-1; TRBD2 agrees at 11 bases. The CDR3 is made up of 19 amino acids. The V gene's germline CDR1 is LGHNA and CDR2 YNFKEQ. V gave up 0 bases and J gave up 2 bases; unmatched junction bases: 9. DNA for the CDR3: TGTGCCAGCAGCCAAGAAGGGACTAGCGGAGTACCTCCCTACAATGAGCAGTTCTTC. Its protein is CASSQEGTSGVPPYNEQFF.

The chain has TRBV28 and TRBJ2-5; TRBD2 matches 8 bases. The J call could be wrong; TRBJ2-7 is a better fit for the DNA end. The germline gives CDR1 MDHEN, CDR2 SYDVKM. The CDR3 consists of 18 residues. CDR3 amino acids: CASSLWTSPKPRDYEQYF. The CDR3, as DNA: TGTGCCAGCAGTCTTTGGACTAGCCCTAAACCTCGAGACTACGAGCAGTACTTC.

This clonotype was observed a handful of times. CDR3 coding DNA: TGTGCCAGTAGCACCTGGGCTAATGAAAAACTGTTTTTT. Its translation: CASSTWANEKLFF. The chain uses TRBV19 and TRBJ1-4; no clear D. The CDR3 loop spans 13 amino acids. Trimming took off 6 bases at V and 3 bases at J, with 8 bases between the two ends. Germline V gene data show CDR1 as LNHDA and CDR2 as SQIVND (reference sequence).

This clonotype was observed a handful of times. This chain links TRBV27 with TRBJ2-7; D remains unclear. Germline assignment: CDR1 MNHEY and CDR2 SMNVEV (reference sequence). CDR3 length: 14 amino acids. V was trimmed by 0 bases and J by 5 bases, leaving 11 bases between them. As DNA, the CDR3 is TGTGCCAGCAGTTTATCGCCGCCCGGGCACGAGCAGTACTTC. Residues: CASSLSPPGHEQYF.

This clonotype was counted between two and nine times. The chain combines TRBV7-9 with TRBJ2-2, with D uncertain. This CDR3 region has 14 residues. V was pared by 5 bases and J by 4 bases, with 11 bases between. Germline CDR1 SEHNR, CDR2 FQNEAQ (reference sequence). Here the CDR3 reads CASSLRRSTGELFF. The CDR3 DNA is TGTGCCAGCAGCCTCCGTCGAAGCACCGGGGAGCTGTTTTTT.

This sequence joins TRBV29-1 and TRBJ2-2; a possible D gene is TRBD2 (7 bases). Germline values: CDR1 SQVTM, CDR2 ANQGSEA. This CDR3 contains 14 residues. The V end lost 3 bases, the J end lost 6 bases, and 14 bases lay between the germline ends. The CDR3 loop is CSVDGGQTAGELFF. CDR3 in DNA: TGCAGCGTTGACGGGGGGCAGACGGCCGGGGAGCTGTTTTTT.

The chain joins TRBV11-2 to TRBJ2-5; D may be TRBD1 (6 bases). The germline V gene has CDR1 SGHAT and CDR2 FQNNGV. The CDR3 runs to 16 residues. V lost 1 base and J lost 0, with 12 bases in between. CDR3 nucleotides: TGTGCCAGCAGCTTAGGGTCCGGACAGAACCAAGAGACCCAGTACTTC. This encodes CASSLGSGQNQETQYF.

The V call is TRBV12-3 or TRBV12-4, the J call TRBJ2-2; D gene ambiguous. This CDR3 has 14 residues. V was trimmed by 3 bases and J by 5 bases, leaving 10 bases between them. As DNA, the CDR3 is TGTGCCAGCAGTTTTAGTAGGGAAACCGGGGAGCTGTTTTTT. The encoded protein is CASSFSRETGELFF.

J is TRBJ2-5 and V is TRBV29-1; a possible D gene is TRBD2 (5 bases). TRBJ2-1 matches the DNA end more closely, so the J call is doubtful. The CDR3 is made up of 13 amino acids. Germline V CDR1 and CDR2: SQVTM, ANQGSEA. Here the CDR3 reads CSARGLGINEQFF. CDR3 nucleotide sequence: TGCAGCGCCCGCGGGCTAGGGATCAATGAGCAGTTCTTC.

This clonotype was seen more than once but under ten times. The V call is TRBV29-1, the J call TRBJ1-2, with TRBD1 as a possible D gene (5 bases). This CDR3 region has 17 residues. Deletions cut 6 bases from V and 0 bases from J, with 23 bases between. Germline V gene lookup returns CDR1 SQVTM and CDR2 ANQGSEA. This CDR3 is CSVPGVPRDRPNYGYTF. The CDR3 DNA reads TGCAGCGTCCCTGGGGTCCCCCGGGACCGCCCTAACTATGGCTACACCTTC.

This clonotype has just a few counts. This chain connects TRBV3-1 to TRBJ2-7; the match to TRBD2 covers 11 bases. The CDR3 contains 14 residues. Germline CDR1 is LGHDT and CDR2 is YNNKEL (reference sequence). V shed 3 bases and J 9 bases; nucleotides not matched to a gene: 7. The CDR3 bases are TGTGCCAGCAGCCAGGTCCTAGCGGGAGGAGCGCAGTACTTC. This gives the protein CASSQVLAGGAQYF.

V and J are TRBV6-6 and TRBJ2-5; D is possibly TRBD1 (6 bases). The J call may not be correct, given that the DNA end is closer to TRBJ2-7. CDR1 is MNHNY, CDR2 SVGAGI, per germline (reference sequence). The CDR3 runs 14 residues. In DNA, the CDR3 is TGTGCCAGCAGTTCCGGGACAAGAAACTACGAGCAGTACTTC. As protein: CASSSGTRNYEQYF.

This clonotype occurred a few times. The chain couples TRBV2 to TRBJ1-4; no clear D. The CDR3 is made up of 13 amino acids. V lost 6 bases, J lost 4 bases, and 9 bases lay in between. The germline V gene encodes CDR1 SNHLY and CDR2 FYNNEI. CDR3 DNA: TGTGCCAGCAGGGGAGCCCTTAATGAAAAACTGTTTTTT. Translation: CASRGALNEKLFF.